This T cell receptor beta chain was obtained from a study of cytomegalovirus exposure and HLA in healthy donors. The PCR had 60 Vbeta and 13 Jbeta primers. The data were produced by immunoSEQ multiplex PCR, yet TCRdb's version contains in-frame clones alone and is incomplete. The top ten clones hold around a quarter of a sample with roughly 92,000 clones, more than 75% of them seen once. The V end was cut by 0 bases, the J end by 7 bases, with 11 bases between. The CDR3 consists of 15 residues. Germline CDR1 reads SGHDT; CDR2 reads YYEEEE. Overall study findings and caveats: With later analysis, a missense DCLRE1C variant became linked to TCR beta V- and J-gene trimming.

As regards this clone: Its antigen is currently unknown.

The sequenced sample was PBMCs. This chain joins TRBV5-6 and TRBJ1-6, with a tentative D call TRBD1 (6 bases). The sequence came from a woman between 50 and 59 years old in good health and CMV-seropositive. The CDR3 sequence: CASSLDRVVNSPLHF. The DNA of the CDR3 is TGTGCCAGCAGCTTGGACAGGGTGGTCAATTCACCCCTCCACTTT. Complete variable domain (other parts from reference TRBV5-6 and TRBJ1-6): DAGVTQSPTHLIKTRGQQVTLRCSPKSGHDTVSWYQQALGQGPQFIFQYYEEEERQRGNFPDRFSGHQFPNYSSELNVNALLLGDSALYLCASSLDRVVNSPLHFGNGTRLTVT.